These 29 T cell receptor beta chains originate from one sample sequenced in a study of T cell repertoires in cytomegalovirus infection. TCRdb re-called the reads with MiXCR, one entry per CDR3 protein. The sample has 160,000 or so distinct CDR3 sequences, about 15% seen once. Source material: CD8+ T cells from PBMCs. These receptors originate from a human donor in good health (CMV status not recorded). Some clones in this sample may be carry-over from other donors' samples.

This clonotype turned up a few times. The rearrangement joins TRBV28 to TRBJ1-5; 8 nucleotides line up with TRBD1. The CDR3 loop spans 14 amino acids. The V and J ends lost 6 bases and 5 bases, in that order; junction bases with no gene match: 6. Germline V gene lookup returns CDR1 MDHEN and CDR2 SYDVKM. CDR3 protein: CASRTGAQDQPQHF. CDR3 coding DNA: TGTGCCAGCAGGACAGGGGCGCAAGATCAGCCCCAGCATTTT. The full variable domain, completed using reference TRBV28 and TRBJ1-5, is DVKVTQSSRYLVKRTGEKVFLECVQDMDHENMFWYRQDPGLGLRLIYFSYDVKMKEKGDIPEGYSVSREKKERFSLILESASTNQTSMYLCASRTGAQDQPQHFGDGTRLSIL.

This clonotype was counted between two and nine times. The rearrangement uses TRBV7-9 and TRBJ1-2; 7 nucleotides match TRBD1. The trim removed 0 bases at V and 1 base at J, leaving 14 bases unmatched. This CDR3 spans 19 amino acids. Germline CDR1 and CDR2: SEHNR and FQNEAQ (reference sequence). CDR3 region: CASSLALRIGQDINYGYTF. CDR3 DNA sequence: TGTGCCAGCAGCTTAGCGTTGCGAATCGGACAGGATATTAACTATGGCTACACCTTC. Full variable domain (rest looked up from reference TRBV7-9 and TRBJ1-2): DTGVSQNPRHKITKRGQNVTFRCDPISEHNRLYWYRQTLGQGPEFLTYFQNEAQLEKSRLLSDRFSAERPKGSFSTLEIQRTEQGDSAMYLCASSLALRIGQDINYGYTFGSGTRLTVV.

The chain recombines TRBV11-2 with TRBJ2-1, with D possibly being TRBD2 (6 bases). This CDR3 has 16 residues. V was pared by 5 bases and J by 4 bases, with 18 bases between. Germline lookup yields CDR1 SGHAT and CDR2 FQNNGV. The CDR3 loop reads CASSINSGDVYNEQFF. CDR3 nucleotide sequence: TGTGCCAGCAGCATAAACTCGGGGGACGTTTACAATGAGCAGTTCTTC.

This clonotype came up a few times. Since a much larger clone is just one base distant, this may be a read error. The J gene is TRBJ2-7, the V gene TRBV20-1, with 12 bases lining up with TRBD2. V was pared by 1 base and J by 1 base, with 2 bases of the junction left unmatched. Per the germline V gene, CDR1 is DFQATT and CDR2 is SNEGSKA (reference sequence). The CDR3 is 15 residues long. The CDR3 reads CSARGTSGNSYEQYF. The CDR3 DNA is TGCAGTGCTAGAGGGACTAGCGGGAATTCCTACGAGCAGTACTTC.

The table lists this clonotype with a few counts. V usage is TRBV28 and J usage is TRBJ2-5; 7 nucleotides line up with TRBD1. CDR1 and CDR2 from the germline V gene are MDHEN and SYDVKM. This CDR3 spans 14 amino acids. Trimming took 6 bases from V and 6 from J; bases not matched to a gene: 10. CDR3 DNA sequence: TGTGCCAGCAGGGGTACAGGGGAGAGACAGACCCAGTACTTC. Its translation is CASRGTGERQTQYF. The entire variable domain, with the rest obtained from reference TRBV28 and TRBJ2-5, is as follows: DVKVTQSSRYLVKRTGEKVFLECVQDMDHENMFWYRQDPGLGLRLIYFSYDVKMKEKGDIPEGYSVSREKKERFSLILESASTNQTSMYLCASRGTGERQTQYFGPGTRLLVL.

This chain links TRBV20-1 with TRBJ2-3, with TRBD2 as a possible D gene (5 bases). Germline CDR1 DFQATT, CDR2 SNEGSKA (reference sequence). The CDR3 contains 13 residues. Trimming left V 6 bases short and J 6 bases short, with 16 bases between. The CDR3 spells CSATDWREDTQYF. CDR3 DNA: TGCAGTGCGACGGACTGGCGCGAGGATACGCAGTATTTT.

The chain joins TRBV28 to TRBJ2-1, with 11 bases matching TRBD2. Looked up from germline, CDR1 is MDHEN and CDR2 is SYDVKM. V shed 3 bases, J shed 2 bases, and the junction held 6 bases outside the gene matches. The CDR3 consists of 17 residues. The CDR3, as DNA: TGTGCCAGCAGTTTTTCTATAGCGGGAGGGCCCTACAATGAGCAGTTCTTC. Protein product: CASSFSIAGGPYNEQFF. Full variable domain (remainder filled in from reference TRBV28 and TRBJ2-1): DVKVTQSSRYLVKRTGEKVFLECVQDMDHENMFWYRQDPGLGLRLIYFSYDVKMKEKGDIPEGYSVSREKKERFSLILESASTNQTSMYLCASSFSIAGGPYNEQFFGPGTRLTVL.

This chain links TRBV4-2 with TRBJ2-1, with TRBD1 matching 12 bases. The CDR3 covers 18 residues. Germline CDR1 LGHNA, CDR2 YNFKEQ. With V trimmed by 0 bases and J by 5 bases, 8 bases remained unmatched. The CDR3 DNA is TGTGCCAGCAGCCAAGACGTGGGACAGGGGGCCCCGAACAATGAGCAGTTCTTC. Translating gives CASSQDVGQGAPNNEQFF.

This clonotype was counted between two and nine times. This chain joins TRBV7-9 and TRBJ2-7; D may match TRBD1 or TRBD2 (5 bases each). V lost 4 bases and J 4 bases, leaving 11 bases between the germline ends. Germline CDR1 reads SEHNR; CDR2 reads FQNEAQ (reference sequence). The CDR3 spans 13 residues. CDR3 protein: CASSSVWGYEQYF. The CDR3 region has the DNA TGTGCCAGCAGCTCAGTCTGGGGGTACGAGCAGTACTTC.

The CDR3 nucleotides are TGTGCCAGCACCGAGGACAGGGGAATACCCGAGCAGTACTTC. Translation gives CASTEDRGIPEQYF. The chain uses TRBV28 and TRBJ2-7; TRBD1 matches at 9 bases. The trim removed 7 bases at V and 6 bases at J, leaving 10 bases unmatched. The germline V gene has CDR1 MDHEN and CDR2 SYDVKM. The CDR3 is 14 residues long.

The rearrangement links TRBV6-2 or TRBV6-3 to TRBJ2-5, with D possibly matching TRBD1 (7 bases). The CDR3 totals 18 residues. Germline CDR1 and CDR2: MNHEY and SVGEGT. Trimming pared 6 bases from V and 2 bases from J, leaving 25 bases between. The CDR3 coding sequence is TGTGCCAGCAGCATCTTGATTGGCTGGAGGGGGCAGCAAGAGACCCAGTACTTC. It translates to CASSILIGWRGQQETQYF.

There are a few counts of this clonotype. V usage is TRBV7-8 and J usage is TRBJ2-4, with TRBD1 matching 10 bases. The V gene's germline CDR1 is SGHVS and CDR2 FQNEAQ. The junction had 0 bases not matched to a gene; V was cut back by 6 bases and J by 4 bases. The CDR3 has 13 amino acids. In DNA, the CDR3 is TGTGCCAGCAGGGACAGGGGGAAAAACATTCAGTACTTC. It codes for CASRDRGKNIQYF.

The rearrangement uses TRBV7-2 and TRBJ2-5, with 7 bases aligning to TRBD1. This CDR3 is built from 16 residues. J gave up 4 bases and V 1 base, and 9 bases lay outside the gene matches. CDR1 is SGHTA, CDR2 FQGNSA, per germline. The CDR3 bases are TGTGCCAGCAGCTTAGTACCCCAGGGGGTGCGAGAGACCCAGTACTTC. Translating gives CASSLVPQGVRETQYF.

The V and J genes are TRBV20-1 and TRBJ1-4; possible D gene TRBD1, 6 bases. V lost 0 bases and J lost 2, with 13 bases in between. Looked up from germline, CDR1 is DFQATT and CDR2 is SNEGSKA (reference sequence). This CDR3 is built from 16 residues. The CDR3 coding sequence is TGCAGTGCTAGAGATAAGGGGGGCTTGACTAATGAAAAACTGTTTTTT. Encoded protein: CSARDKGGLTNEKLFF.

The chain has TRBV7-2 and TRBJ1-2; 9 bases match TRBD1. The J segment lost 6 bases and the V segment lost 2 bases, leaving 4 bases of the junction unmatched. Looked up from germline, CDR1 is SGHTA and CDR2 is FQGNSA. CDR3 length: 14 amino acids. The DNA for the CDR3 is TGTGCCAGCAGCTTACCCGACAGGGGGGATGGCTACACCTTC. It codes for CASSLPDRGDGYTF.

The chain carries TRBV6-5 and TRBJ2-1, with D maybe TRBD1 (6 bases). V shed 8 bases and J shed 10 bases, with 12 bases lying between them. The CDR3 contains 11 residues. The germline gives CDR1 MNHEY, CDR2 SVGAGI. CDR3 nucleotides: TGTGCCAGCCTACAGGGTGGCGAGCAGTTCTTC. It codes for CASLQGGEQFF.

The chain couples TRBV6-5 to TRBJ2-7, with 13 bases identical to TRBD2. Germline loops: CDR1 MNHEY, CDR2 SVGAGI. The CDR3 runs to 14 residues. J lost 6 bases, V lost 5 bases, and 4 bases had no gene match. The CDR3 nucleotides read TGTGCCAGCAGTCCCAGACTAGCGGGAGGCGAGCAGTACTTC. Its protein is CASSPRLAGGEQYF.

There are a few counts of this clonotype. The rearrangement links TRBV7-2 to TRBJ2-3; 9 nucleotides line up with TRBD2. The V gene's germline CDR1 is SGHTA and CDR2 FQGNSA. This CDR3 region has 16 residues. After removal of 6 bases from V and 3 bases from J, the junction contained 10 bases not matched to a gene. CDR3 DNA sequence: TGTGCCAGCAGACCTTTTCCGGGACTAGCAACAGATACGCAGTATTTT. Translating gives CASRPFPGLATDTQYF.

V gene TRBV14 combines with J gene TRBJ2-5; D possibly corresponds to TRBD2 (5 bases). V was trimmed by 3 bases and J by 4 bases, leaving 15 bases between them. Germline V gene data show CDR1 as SGHDN and CDR2 as FVKESK. The CDR3 has 15 amino acids. For the CDR3, the DNA is TGTGCCAGCAGCCAGGAGGACCCCCCAATAGAGACCCAGTACTTC. This gives the protein CASSQEDPPIETQYF.

The chain uses TRBV7-9 and TRBJ1-5; D is perhaps TRBD1 (5 bases). The CDR3 is made up of 17 amino acids. Germline V gene sequence: CDR1 SEHNR, CDR2 FQNEAQ (reference sequence). V was shortened by 5 bases and J by 6 bases, with 23 bases between the two germline ends. The CDR3 DNA reads TGTGCCAGCAGCAAGGGGCAGGAGCTCAGCACGGGTCAGCCCCAGCATTTT. Translated, it gives CASSKGQELSTGQPQHF. Full variable domain (outside the CDR3, taken from reference TRBV7-9 and TRBJ1-5): DTGVSQNPRHKITKRGQNVTFRCDPISEHNRLYWYRQTLGQGPEFLTYFQNEAQLEKSRLLSDRFSAERPKGSFSTLEIQRTEQGDSAMYLCASSKGQELSTGQPQHFGDGTRLSIL.

The sample holds a few counts of this clonotype. This chain links TRBV12-3 or TRBV12-4 with TRBJ1-3; D gene uncertain. V was cut by 11 bases and J by 5 bases, with 10 bases left in between. The CDR3 is 11 amino acids. CDR3 sequence: CAARRRNTIYF. CDR3 bases: TGTGCCGCCCGCAGAAGAAACACCATATATTTT.

The sample holds a few counts of this clonotype. This rearrangement joins TRBV12-3 or TRBV12-4 to TRBJ2-1, with no clear D. The CDR3 spans 12 residues. The V and J ends lost 3 bases and 9 bases respectively, with 9 bases between them. The CDR3 coding sequence is TGTGCCAGCAGTTTTAGTAATCCTGAGCAGTTCTTC. Its translation: CASSFSNPEQFF.

This chain joins TRBV7-2 and TRBJ1-1; D unresolved. The V gene lost 5 bases and the J gene lost 3 bases, with 16 bases spanning the gap. Germline V gives CDR1 SGHTA, CDR2 FQGNSA. This CDR3 comprises 15 residues. CDR3 DNA sequence: TGTGCCAGCAGCCCATCGGTTGTCAAGGACACTGAAGCTTTCTTT. Its translation is CASSPSVVKDTEAFF.

This clonotype was detected many times. The DNA of the CDR3 is TGTGCCAGCAGCTCTCCAACAGGGGGCATGCATAATTCACCCCTCCACTTT. It codes for CASSSPTGGMHNSPLHF. The rearrangement links TRBV7-2 to TRBJ1-6; 9 positions agree with TRBD1. The germline gives CDR1 SGHTA, CDR2 FQGNSA. This CDR3 region has 17 residues. V shed 4 bases and J 5 bases; nucleotides not matched to a gene: 9.

CDR3: CASSFGLTGANVLTF. Here the CDR3 DNA reads TGTGCCAGCAGCTTCGGCTTAACTGGGGCCAACGTCCTGACTTTC. This chain joins TRBV7-9 and TRBJ2-6; no firm D call. With 3 bases removed from V and 2 bases from J, the gap between germline ends came to 8 bases. In germline, CDR1 is SEHNR, CDR2 FQNEAQ (reference sequence). The CDR3 has 15 residues.

The rearrangement uses TRBV27 and TRBJ2-7, with no clear D. V lost 2 bases, J lost 2 bases, and 7 bases lay in between. Germline CDR1 is MNHEY and CDR2 is SMNVEV (reference sequence). The CDR3 totals 13 residues. CDR3 DNA: TGTGCCAGCAGTTTAATGGCCACCTACGAGCAGTACTTC. Translating gives CASSLMATYEQYF.

This clonotype has a count of ten or more. The chain recombines TRBV7-6 with TRBJ1-1; weak D call: TRBD1 (6 bases). Germline V gene lookup returns CDR1 SGHVS and CDR2 FNYEAQ. V gave up 1 base and J gave up 8 bases, with 8 bases separating them. The CDR3 loop spans 12 amino acids. The CDR3 is CASSLVGAEAFF. The CDR3 DNA reads as TGTGCCAGCAGCTTAGTGGGGGCAGAAGCTTTCTTT.

This clonotype was counted only a few times. The CDR3 sequence: CASSPTVTEAFF. The DNA for the CDR3 is TGTGCCAGCAGTCCGACAGTTACTGAAGCTTTCTTT. This sequence joins TRBV28 and TRBJ1-1; tentatively, D is TRBD1 (5 bases). Per germline, CDR1 MDHEN and CDR2 SYDVKM. V was clipped by 5 bases and J by 5 bases, with 9 bases between them. This CDR3 is built from 12 residues.

This clonotype was counted only a few times. The chain uses TRBV6-2 or TRBV6-3 and TRBJ2-5; maybe TRBD1 (6 bases). This CDR3 contains 13 residues. The V end lost 5 bases, the J end lost 2 bases, and 9 bases lay between the germline ends. CDR1 and CDR2 (germline): MNHEY, SVGEGT. CDR3 in amino acids: CASSGTPQETQYF. The DNA for the CDR3 is TGTGCCAGCAGTGGGACACCACAAGAGACCCAGTACTTC.